This T cell receptor (beta chain) was recovered during a study of T-cell reconstitution after alpha-beta-depleted transplantation in children. The study, taken as a whole, reports: TCRbeta diversity was high at day 60 in some patients (a result of surviving recipient T cells and thymic progenitors). Most T-cell counts and diversity one year after the transplant came from T cells that were newly produced.

This clonotype was detected only a few times. The antigen is not known. Germline V gene lookup returns CDR1 MNHEY and CDR2 SMNVEV (reference sequence). V lost 5 bases and J 1 base, leaving 18 bases between the germline ends. This CDR3 is 16 amino acids long. TCRbeta library preparation incorporated unique molecular identifiers. TCRdb processed the PCR reads anew with MiXCR; each CDR3 protein has one entry. The sample lists roughly 420,000 distinct CDR3 sequences, around 15% occurring once. This clonotype originated in a boy in the first two years of life who had a stem cell transplant for Wiskott-Aldrich syndrome, so the T cells may come from the graft donor. Specimen: PBMCs, mostly from graft donor cells, collected 360 days after TCRalphabeta/CD19-depleted stem cell transplant. The V and J genes are TRBV27 and TRBJ2-7, with D perhaps matching TRBD2 (6 bases). The CDR3 bases are TGTGCCAGCAGTCCCAGCAGGCGGAGGGGATCCTACGAGCAGTACTTC. Its translation: CASSPSRRRGSYEQYF.